These 27 T cell receptor beta chains came from one sample sequenced in a study of early T cells in non-severe SARS-CoV-2 infection. MiXCR was run by TCRdb on the 5' RACE reads, yielding one entry per CDR3 protein. The data contain about 63,000 distinct CDR3 sequences, 13% of them singletons. Sample: whole blood. All receptors derive from an adult who was a healthcare worker with PCR-confirmed SARS-CoV-2 infection or an uninfected control (not recorded which).

This clonotype is medium-sized (0.01 to 0.1%) within its sample. The V call is TRBV3-2, the J call TRBJ2-5; TRBD1, as called in the table, went unchecked against the DNA. TRBV3-2 is labeled a pseudogene. The CDR3 runs 15 residues. The CDR3 bases are TGTGCCAGCAGCCAAGGGGGACAACACAAAGAGACCCAGTACTTC. It translates to CASSQGGQHKETQYF.

This clonotype appeared once. The chain employs TRBV4-1 and TRBJ2-1; TRBD1 agrees at 10 bases. This CDR3 comprises 16 residues. The V and J ends lost 4 bases and 6 bases, in that order; junction bases with no gene match: 9. The germline V gene has CDR1 MGHRA and CDR2 YSYEKL. The CDR3, as DNA: TGCGCCAGCAGCCCCGGACCGGGACAGGGGTTCAATGAGCAGTTCTTC. This gives the protein CASSPGPGQGFNEQFF.

The CDR3 spells CASSLGAGIYTF. The CDR3, as DNA: TGTGCCAGCAGCTTAGGGGCAGGTATCTACACCTTC. The J gene is TRBJ1-2, the V gene TRBV7-2; D is ambiguous. The V end was cut by 1 base, the J end by 10 bases, with 10 bases between. The CDR3 runs 12 residues. The germline V gene has CDR1 SGHTA and CDR2 FQGNSA.

This clonotype appeared many times. The CDR3: CASNSYEQYF. The CDR3 DNA is TGTGCCAGCAACTCCTACGAGCAGTACTTC. The chain carries TRBV21-1 and TRBJ2-7. TRBV21-1 is described as a pseudogene. The CDR3 has 10 residues.

The rearrangement uses TRBV20-1 and TRBJ1-3; D is uncertain. This CDR3 spans 13 amino acids. Trimming removed 5 bases from V and 0 bases from J, with 8 bases in between. Per the germline V gene, CDR1 is DFQATT and CDR2 is SNEGSKA (reference sequence). The CDR3 sequence is CSAFDNSGNTIYF. For the CDR3, the DNA is TGCAGTGCTTTCGACAACTCTGGAAACACCATATATTTT.

This clonotype appeared many times. V usage is TRBV29-1 and J usage is TRBJ2-5; perhaps D is TRBD1 or TRBD2 (5 bases each). Germline loops: CDR1 SQVTM, CDR2 ANQGSEA. V was clipped by 5 bases and J by 4 bases, with 14 bases between them. The CDR3 totals 13 residues. CDR3 DNA sequence: TGCAGCGTTCTCCGGGACGGTCTAGAGACCCAGTACTTC. It specifies CSVLRDGLETQYF.

Ten or more counts support this clonotype. This chain connects TRBV7-9 to TRBJ2-7; D is unclear. The CDR3 sequence is 13 residues long. The germline V and J ends were trimmed by 1 base and 3 bases, with 7 bases remaining between them. The V gene's germline CDR1 is SEHNR and CDR2 FQNEAQ (reference sequence). CDR3 region: CASSLEYFYEQYF. CDR3 nucleotides: TGTGCCAGCAGCTTAGAATATTTCTACGAGCAGTACTTC.

This clonotype was seen repeatedly, ten times or more. The rearrangement joins TRBV12-3 or TRBV12-4 to TRBJ2-7, with TRBD2 matching over 14 bases. Trimming took 4 bases from V and 2 from J; bases not matched to a gene: 7. The CDR3 spans 17 residues. The chain's CDR3 is CASSSPGLAGVTYEQYF. In DNA, the CDR3 is TGTGCCAGCAGTTCCCCGGGACTAGCGGGGGTTACCTACGAGCAGTACTTC.

A few counts support this clonotype. This chain joins TRBV7-9 and TRBJ1-5; no clear D gene. V was pared by 1 base and J by 4 bases, with 8 bases between. Germline CDR1 reads SEHNR; CDR2 reads FQNEAQ (reference sequence). The length of the CDR3 is 14 residues. The CDR3 region has the DNA TGTGCCAGCAGCTTAGACGCCCTTAATCAGCCCCAGCATTTT. Protein product: CASSLDALNQPQHF. The whole variable domain, filled in from reference TRBV7-9 and TRBJ1-5, reads DTGVSQNPRHKITKRGQNVTFRCDPISEHNRLYWYRQTLGQGPEFLTYFQNEAQLEKSRLLSDRFSAERPKGSFSTLEIQRTEQGDSAMYLCASSLDALNQPQHFGDGTRLSIL.

This clonotype was recorded at least ten times. The V call is TRBV2, the J call TRBJ2-7; D not certain. There are 12 residues in the CDR3. The germline gives CDR1 SNHLY, CDR2 FYNNEI. The V gene lost 9 bases and the J gene lost 6 bases, with 15 bases spanning the gap. In DNA form, the CDR3 reads TGTGCCAGGGGCAGCCCTACCGGCGAGCAGTACTTC. Protein product: CARGSPTGEQYF.

The rearrangement joins TRBV11-2 to TRBJ2-7, with D tentatively TRBD1 (6 bases). The germline CDR1 and CDR2 sequences are SGHAT and FQNNGV. The CDR3 has 15 residues. V lost 1 base and J lost 3, with 13 bases in between. CDR3 loop: CASSLVQGLGYEQYF. DNA of the CDR3: TGTGCCAGCAGCTTAGTGCAGGGGCTGGGCTACGAGCAGTACTTC.

This clonotype was detected only a few times. The chain couples TRBV7-9 to TRBJ2-1, with 11 bases identical to TRBD1. The J segment lost 8 bases and the V segment lost 2 bases, leaving 5 bases of the junction unmatched. This CDR3 is built from 15 residues. In germline, CDR1 is SEHNR, CDR2 FQNEAQ (reference sequence). The chain's CDR3 is CASSLMDRGQDEQFF. CDR3 nucleotides: TGTGCCAGCAGCTTAATGGACAGGGGGCAAGATGAGCAGTTCTTC.

In its sample, this clonotype was seen a few times. This chain connects TRBV7-9 to TRBJ2-2; D gene unclear. The CDR3 covers 12 residues. The V gene lost 8 bases and the J gene lost 2 bases, with 6 bases spanning the gap. CDR1 and CDR2 from the germline V gene are SEHNR and FQNEAQ (reference sequence). The CDR3 here is CASDRNTGELFF. For the CDR3, the DNA is TGTGCCAGCGATAGAAACACCGGGGAGCTGTTTTTT.

This clonotype was picked up many times. An end of the junction differs from the germline gene, which may be a read error. The chain couples TRBV27 to TRBJ1-5; tentative D call: TRBD1 (5 bases). CDR1 MNHEY and CDR2 SMNVEV come from the germline V gene (reference sequence). This CDR3 is built from 13 residues. This CDR3 is CASSLSGQQPQHF. CDR3 DNA sequence: TGTGCCAGCAGTCTATCAGGGCAACAGCCCCAGCATTTT.

This clonotype occurred many times. J is TRBJ2-7 and V is TRBV7-9; tentatively, D is TRBD2 (5 bases). The CDR3 length is 16 residues. Trimming removed 4 bases from V and 3 bases from J, with 19 bases in between. Germline CDR1 is SEHNR and CDR2 is FQNEAQ (reference sequence). The CDR3 region has the DNA TGTGCCAGCAGCTACGAGGGATGGTCACCTAGCTACGAGCAGTACTTC. Translating gives CASSYEGWSPSYEQYF.

The chain combines TRBV20-1 with TRBJ1-1; D perhaps matches TRBD1 (5 bases). This CDR3 is 14 amino acids long. The V end lost 3 bases, the J end lost 0 bases, and 11 bases lay between the germline ends. CDR1 and CDR2 from the germline V gene are DFQATT and SNEGSKA (reference sequence). CDR3 DNA sequence: TGCAGTGCTAGTGTTGGGGGGATGAACACTGAAGCTTTCTTT. Translated, it gives CSASVGGMNTEAFF.

The rearrangement links TRBV5-1 to TRBJ2-5, with TRBD1 matching 9 bases. The V gene's germline CDR1 is SGHRS and CDR2 YFSETQ. CDR3 length: 15 amino acids. V shed 4 bases and J 2 bases; nucleotides not matched to a gene: 6. In nucleotides, the CDR3 is TGCGCCAGCAGCGCGGACAGGGGAGAGCAAGAGACCCAGTACTTC. Its protein product is CASSADRGEQETQYF.

This chain connects TRBV7-2 to TRBJ1-3, with 9 nucleotides matching TRBD1. The CDR3 consists of 17 residues. Germline assignment: CDR1 SGHTA and CDR2 FQGNSA. V shed 5 bases, J shed 3 bases, and the junction held 11 bases outside the gene matches. CDR3 sequence: CASSHQPGQGFGNTIYF. The CDR3 region has the DNA TGTGCCAGCAGCCACCAACCGGGACAGGGCTTTGGAAACACCATATATTTT.

The genes are TRBV3-1 and TRBJ2-7; TRBD1 agrees at 8 bases. Germline trimming cut 5 bases from V and 7 bases from J; bases unmatched to any gene: 7. Germline assignment: CDR1 LGHDT and CDR2 YNNKEL (reference sequence). This CDR3 has 13 amino acids. CDR3 sequence (DNA): TGTGCCAGCAGCACATGGACAGGGAGTGAGCAGTACTTC. It translates to CASSTWTGSEQYF.

This clonotype appeared a few times. This chain links TRBV9 with TRBJ1-3, with D possibly matching TRBD1 (6 bases). Germline-derived CDR1 and CDR2 are SGDLS and YYNGEE. Trimming cost V 2 bases and J 8 bases, with 14 bases left between them. The CDR3 length is 14 residues. The CDR3 sequence is CASSVGQKGDTIYF. The CDR3 nucleotides read TGTGCCAGCAGCGTTGGACAGAAGGGAGACACCATATATTTT.

This clonotype was detected ten times or more. The genes are TRBV7-3 and TRBJ1-6; D is undetermined. Germline V gives CDR1 SGHTA, CDR2 FQGTGA. This CDR3 contains 13 residues. The V gene lost 5 bases and the J gene lost 7 bases, with 9 bases spanning the gap. Here the CDR3 reads CASSQGWNSPLHF. CDR3 DNA: TGTGCCAGCAGCCAAGGGTGGAATTCACCCCTCCACTTT.

This clonotype was observed at least ten times. This chain links TRBV7-2 with TRBJ2-1, with 11 bases identical to TRBD2. CDR1 and CDR2 (germline): SGHTA, FQGNSA. This CDR3 is built from 15 residues. V lost 5 bases and J lost 8; bases outside the gene matches: 8. For the CDR3, the DNA is TGTGCCAGCAGCCCCTTAGCGGGGGGGCCGGATGAGCAGTTCTTC. This codes for CASSPLAGGPDEQFF.

This clonotype was seen only a few times. J is TRBJ1-2 and V is TRBV25-1; the match to TRBD1 covers 10 bases. V trimming: 8 bases; J trimming: 1 base; junction bases outside the gene matches: 10. The CDR3 contains 16 residues. Germline assignment: CDR1 MGHDK and CDR2 SYGVNS. The CDR3 coding sequence is TGTGCCAGCGGGGGACAGGGGCAGGGAGTTAACTATGGCTACACCTTC. It codes for CASGGQGQGVNYGYTF.

This clonotype was detected ten times or more. The gene calls are TRBV27 and TRBJ1-5; TRBD1 might be the D (5 bases). The CDR3 sequence is 14 residues long. Germline loops: CDR1 MNHEY, CDR2 SMNVEV (reference sequence). The germline V and J ends were trimmed by 5 bases and 1 base, with 9 bases remaining between them. The CDR3 bases are TGTGCCAGCAGTCCGAGGGGCAGCAATCAGCCCCAGCATTTT. Its translation: CASSPRGSNQPQHF.

This chain joins TRBV9 and TRBJ1-1; D ambiguous. The germline gives CDR1 SGDLS, CDR2 YYNGEE. The CDR3 runs to 14 residues. The V end was cut by 0 bases, the J end by 3 bases, with 9 bases between. The CDR3 sequence: CASSVVGRDTEAFF. The CDR3 coding sequence is TGTGCCAGCAGCGTAGTAGGGAGGGACACTGAAGCTTTCTTT. Supplemented by reference TRBV9 and TRBJ1-1, the full variable domain reads DSGVTQTPKHLITATGQRVTLRCSPRSGDLSVYWYQQSLDQGLQFLIQYYNGEERAKGNILERFSAQQFPDLHSELNLSSLELGDSALYFCASSVVGRDTEAFFGQGTRLTVV.

This clonotype was recorded many times. The gene calls are TRBV20-1 and TRBJ2-1, with D perhaps matching TRBD2 (5 bases). V was shortened by 6 bases and J by 5 bases, with 11 bases between the two germline ends. In germline, CDR1 is DFQATT, CDR2 SNEGSKA (reference sequence). This CDR3 has 12 amino acids. The CDR3 DNA follows: TGCAGTGCCTTGGACTGGGACAATGAGCAGTTCTTC. This gives the protein CSALDWDNEQFF.

This rearrangement joins TRBV5-1 to TRBJ2-3; TRBD2 matches at 8 bases. After removal of 0 bases from V and 0 bases from J, the junction contained 3 bases not matched to a gene. Germline V CDR1 and CDR2: SGHRS, YFSETQ. The CDR3 totals 16 residues. The CDR3 sequence: CASSLVSGASTDTQYF. The CDR3 DNA reads TGCGCCAGCAGCTTGGTTAGCGGGGCTAGCACAGATACGCAGTATTTT.